These T cell receptor beta chains were read from a single sample in a study of cytotoxic CD8 clonotypes in ibrutinib-treated CLL. Measured with immunoSEQ multiplex PCR; TCRdb has only the in-frame clones, and not every one. The sample includes under 150,000 clones, more than 85% of them seen just once. Specimen: PBMCs, collected after 12 months of ibrutinib treatment. All receptors come from a human donor with chronic lymphocytic leukemia. CDR3s include the opening cysteine and the closing phenylalanine or tryptophan. A D gene is named only where the DNA matches it firmly. Rows give clone size only sometimes, using once, few, many, or a class for an expanded clone.

abundance: NA
d_gene: NA
j_gene: TRBJ2-5
v_gene: TRBV30
CDR3nt: TGTGCCTGGAGTTTACGAGAGACCCAGTACTTC
CDR3aa: CAWSLRETQYF

abundance: NA
d_gene: NA
j_gene: TRBJ2-1
v_gene: TRBV2
CDR3nt: TGTGCCAGCTCCATTTACAATGAGCAGTTCTTC
CDR3aa: CASSIYNEQFF

abundance: NA
d_gene: TRBD1
j_gene: TRBJ2-5
v_gene: TRBV19
CDR3nt: TGTGCCAGTAGTACCAGCCTCACAGGGGTCGGAGAGACCCAGTACTTC
CDR3aa: CASSTSLTGVGETQYF

abundance: NA
d_gene: NA
j_gene: TRBJ1-3
v_gene: TRBV7-2
CDR3nt: TGTGCCAGCAGCTCTCACCTAGGCTCTGGAAACACCATATATTTT
CDR3aa: CASSSHLGSGNTIYF

abundance: NA
d_gene: TRBD2
j_gene: TRBJ2-1
v_gene: TRBV5-1
CDR3nt: TGCGCCAGCAGCTCCGGGGGGGACAGTGGACTAGCGGGAGTTGGTGAGCAGTTCTTC
CDR3aa: CASSSGGDSGLAGVGEQFF

abundance: NA
d_gene: NA
j_gene: TRBJ2-7
v_gene: TRBV10-3
CDR3nt: TGTGCCATCAGTGAGGGGCTCTCCTCTACAGAGCAGTACTTC
CDR3aa: CAISEGLSSTEQYF

abundance: NA
d_gene: TRBD1
j_gene: TRBJ1-1
v_gene: TRBV29-1
CDR3nt: TGCAGCACAAGGGACAGCCAGACTGAAGCTTTCTTT
CDR3aa: CSTRDSQTEAFF

abundance: NA
d_gene: NA
j_gene: TRBJ2-7
v_gene: TRBV6-5
CDR3nt: TGTGCCAGCAGACCGGCCTACGAGCAGTACTTC
CDR3aa: CASRPAYEQYF

abundance: NA
d_gene: NA
j_gene: TRBJ1-4
v_gene: TRBV15
CDR3nt: TGTGCCACCAGCAGAGAGGGACGCGCATTCGGTACTAATGAAAAACTGTTTTTT
CDR3aa: CATSREGRAFGTNEKLFF

abundance: NA
d_gene: NA
j_gene: TRBJ2-2
v_gene: TRBV2
CDR3nt: TGTGCCAGCAGTGGAGGGATGGGGTCACCCGGGACCGGGGAGCTGTTTTTT
CDR3aa: CASSGGMGSPGTGELFF

abundance: NA
d_gene: NA
j_gene: TRBJ1-1
v_gene: TRBV7-2
CDR3nt: TGTGCCAGCAGCTTATTATGGGCTGACACTGAAGCTTTCTTT
CDR3aa: CASSLLWADTEAFF

abundance: NA
d_gene: TRBD1
j_gene: TRBJ2-7
v_gene: TRBV23-1
CDR3nt: TGCGCCAGCAGTCAGGACCGACAGGGGCCCCCCTACGAGCAGTACTTC
CDR3aa: CASSQDRQGPPYEQYF

abundance: NA
d_gene: NA
j_gene: TRBJ1-3
v_gene: TRBV5-1
CDR3nt: TGCGCCAGCAGCAGTGGAGGGTTCTCTGGAAACACCATATATTTT
CDR3aa: CASSSGGFSGNTIYF

abundance: NA
d_gene: NA
j_gene: TRBJ1-1
v_gene: TRBV6-5
CDR3nt: TGTGCCAGCAGCCGAACAGCCAACCCCCCTGAAGCTTTCTTT
CDR3aa: CASSRTANPPEAFF

abundance: once
d_gene: NA
j_gene: TRBJ2-5
v_gene: TRBV9
CDR3nt: TGTGCCAGCAGCACGCTGGGACGGGTCCAAGAGACCCAGTACTTC
CDR3aa: CASSTLGRVQETQYF

abundance: once
d_gene: TRBD2
j_gene: TRBJ2-3
v_gene: TRBV4-2
CDR3nt: TGTGCCAGCAGCCAAGATCGGACTAGCGGGACAGATACGCAGTATTTT
CDR3aa: CASSQDRTSGTDTQYF

abundance: NA
d_gene: NA
j_gene: TRBJ1-1
v_gene: TRBV21-1
CDR3nt: TGTGCCAGCAGCAAAGGGGGACAGGAGGGGACTGAAGCTTTCTTT
CDR3aa: CASSKGGQEGTEAFF

abundance: NA
d_gene: NA
j_gene: TRBJ2-3
v_gene: TRBV6-5
CDR3nt: TGTGCCAGCAGTTACTTGGGGCTTTCATTAGATACGCAGTATTTT
CDR3aa: CASSYLGLSLDTQYF

abundance: NA
d_gene: NA
j_gene: TRBJ2-4
v_gene: TRBV27
CDR3nt: TGTGCCAGCAGTTTACTAGGCGGAAACATTCAGTACTTC
CDR3aa: CASSLLGGNIQYF

abundance: NA
d_gene: NA
j_gene: TRBJ1-4
v_gene: TRBV2
CDR3nt: TGTGCCAGCATCGATGGGGGCAGAGGGGCAACTAATGAAAAACTGTTTTTT
CDR3aa: CASIDGGRGATNEKLFF

abundance: NA
d_gene: TRBD2
j_gene: TRBJ2-3
v_gene: TRBV5-1
CDR3nt: TGCGCCAGCAGCCAGACTAGCGGCACAGATACGCAGTATTTT
CDR3aa: CASSQTSGTDTQYF

abundance: NA
d_gene: TRBD2
j_gene: TRBJ2-1
v_gene: TRBV5-1
CDR3nt: TGCGCCAGCAGCCCCGGGACTAGCAGAGACAATGAGCAGTTCTTC
CDR3aa: CASSPGTSRDNEQFF

abundance: NA
d_gene: NA
j_gene: TRBJ2-7
v_gene: TRBV9
CDR3nt: TGTGCCAGCAGCGTAGGGCCCCATTCCTACGAGCAGTACTTC
CDR3aa: CASSVGPHSYEQYF

abundance: NA
d_gene: NA
j_gene: TRBJ2-7
v_gene: TRBV6-6
CDR3nt: TGTGCCAGCAGTTATCAACTCGAGCAGTACTTC
CDR3aa: CASSYQLEQYF

abundance: NA
d_gene: NA
j_gene: TRBJ1-2
v_gene: TRBV6-5
CDR3nt: TGTGCCAGCAGTTCAACAGGGTATGGCTACACCTTC
CDR3aa: CASSSTGYGYTF

abundance: NA
d_gene: TRBD1
j_gene: TRBJ1-1
v_gene: TRBV7-9
CDR3nt: TGTGCCAGCAGCTTAGTCCAGGGGGCTAAGGGCACTGAAGCTTTCTTT
CDR3aa: CASSLVQGAKGTEAFF

abundance: NA
d_gene: NA
j_gene: TRBJ1-1
v_gene: TRBV2
CDR3nt: TGTGCCAGCAGTGAAGGGCAGAGCCCTATGAACACTGAAGCTTTCTTT
CDR3aa: CASSEGQSPMNTEAFF

abundance: NA
d_gene: NA
j_gene: TRBJ2-3
v_gene: TRBV29-1
CDR3nt: TGCAGCGTTGAATCTTTCGGCAGCACAGATACGCAGTATTTT
CDR3aa: CSVESFGSTDTQYF

abundance: NA
d_gene: NA
j_gene: TRBJ2-5
v_gene: TRBV5-5
CDR3nt: TGTGCCAGCACCCGGGGGCTCCAAGAGACCCAGTACTTC
CDR3aa: CASTRGLQETQYF

abundance: NA
d_gene: NA
j_gene: TRBJ2-2
v_gene: TRBV19
CDR3nt: TGTGCCAGTAGTATGGGCCAGGGGATAGGGAACACCGGGGAGCTGTTTTTT
CDR3aa: CASSMGQGIGNTGELFF

abundance: NA
d_gene: NA
j_gene: TRBJ1-4
v_gene: TRBV30
CDR3nt: TGTGCCTGGAGTTTCCCCCTGTTGGCAACTAATGAAAAACTGTTTTTT
CDR3aa: CAWSFPLLATNEKLFF

abundance: NA
d_gene: TRBD1
j_gene: TRBJ2-2
v_gene: TRBV5-1
CDR3nt: TGCGCCAGCAGCCCTACTTACGAGAACAGGGGGCCCTACGAACCGAACACCGGGGAGCTGTTTTTT
CDR3aa: CASSPTYENRGPYEPNTGELFF

abundance: NA
d_gene: TRBD1
j_gene: TRBJ2-2
v_gene: TRBV15
CDR3nt: TGTGCCACCAGCAGCAGACAGGGGGCGGCCACCGGGGAGCTGTTTTTT
CDR3aa: CATSSRQGAATGELFF

abundance: NA
d_gene: NA
j_gene: TRBJ1-5
v_gene: TRBV5-3
CDR3nt: TGTGCCAGAAGCCTCAAAGGGGGGAATGGCTACCCCTACGATCAGCCCCAGCATTTT
CDR3aa: CARSLKGGNGYPYDQPQHF

abundance: few
d_gene: NA
j_gene: TRBJ1-1
v_gene: TRBV18
CDR3nt: TGTGCCAGCTCACCGCTACAGGGTGAAGCTTTCTTT
CDR3aa: CASSPLQGEAFF

abundance: once
d_gene: NA
j_gene: TRBJ2-2
v_gene: TRBV21-1
CDR3nt: TGTGCCAGCATCCACAGGTCCCGGAACACCGGGGAGCTGTTTTTT
CDR3aa: CASIHRSRNTGELFF

abundance: NA
d_gene: NA
j_gene: TRBJ2-2
v_gene: TRBV7-9
CDR3nt: TGTGCCAGCAGCTTAAGAGGCCCATTTGCCGGGGAGCTGTTTTTT
CDR3aa: CASSLRGPFAGELFF

abundance: NA
d_gene: NA
j_gene: TRBJ2-3
v_gene: TRBV9
CDR3nt: TGTGCCAGCAGCGGCCCCGGGAGCGTAGATACGCAGTATTTT
CDR3aa: CASSGPGSVDTQYF

abundance: NA
d_gene: NA
j_gene: TRBJ2-7
v_gene: TRBV5-1
CDR3nt: TGCGCCAGCAGCTTGGGTTCAAGCCTGGGAACAGATGCGTACTTC
CDR3aa: CASSLGSSLGTDAYF

abundance: NA
d_gene: NA
j_gene: TRBJ2-7
v_gene: TRBV6-5
CDR3nt: TGTGCCAGCGGCCCTTCTATGCGGGAGCAGTACTTC
CDR3aa: CASGPSMREQYF

abundance: NA
d_gene: TRBD1
j_gene: TRBJ2-7
v_gene: TRBV27
CDR3nt: TGTGCCAGCAGACAGGGGCAAGGCGAGCAGTACTTC
CDR3aa: CASRQGQGEQYF

abundance: once
d_gene: NA
j_gene: TRBJ2-5
v_gene: TRBV5-1
CDR3nt: TGCGCCAGCAGCTTGGGAATAGAGACCCAGTACTTC
CDR3aa: CASSLGIETQYF

abundance: NA
d_gene: TRBD1
j_gene: TRBJ2-2
v_gene: TRBV5-1
CDR3nt: TGCGCCAGCAGCTTACCGGGACAGGGGAACACCGGGGAGCTGTTTTTT
CDR3aa: CASSLPGQGNTGELFF

abundance: NA
d_gene: NA
j_gene: TRBJ2-1
v_gene: TRBV7-9
CDR3nt: TGTGCCAGCAGGGTTCGGGGCGGGGAGCAGTTCTTC
CDR3aa: CASRVRGGEQFF

abundance: NA
d_gene: NA
j_gene: TRBJ2-3
v_gene: TRBV18
CDR3nt: TGTGCCAGCTCAACCGTCGGGGATACGCAGTATTTT
CDR3aa: CASSTVGDTQYF

abundance: once
d_gene: NA
j_gene: TRBJ1-2
v_gene: TRBV2
CDR3nt: TGTGCCAGCAGTGAAGCGGCCGCGAACTATGGCTACACCTTC
CDR3aa: CASSEAAANYGYTF

abundance: once
d_gene: NA
j_gene: TRBJ2-1
v_gene: TRBV25-1
CDR3nt: TGTGCCAGCAGTGACCCCAGCGGAGACGGGTTCTTC
CDR3aa: CASSDPSGDGFF

abundance: NA
d_gene: NA
j_gene: TRBJ2-7
v_gene: TRBV29-1
CDR3nt: TGCAGCGTGGGGGACACAGGGTTAGGGCAGTACTTC
CDR3aa: CSVGDTGLGQYF

abundance: NA
d_gene: NA
j_gene: TRBJ2-1
v_gene: TRBV6-5
CDR3nt: TGTGCCAGCAGTTATCCGCGGCTGACGGGCAATGAGCAGTTCTTC
CDR3aa: CASSYPRLTGNEQFF

abundance: NA
d_gene: TRBD1
j_gene: TRBJ2-7
v_gene: TRBV28
CDR3nt: TGTGCCAGCAGCGATGGACAGGGGGCGGGTTACGAGCAGTACTTC
CDR3aa: CASSDGQGAGYEQYF

abundance: NA
d_gene: NA
j_gene: TRBJ2-7
v_gene: TRBV25-1
CDR3nt: TGTGCCAGCAGTGCTCTCTCCGTTCGGGGGTTGAAATCCTACGAGCAGTACTTC
CDR3aa: CASSALSVRGLKSYEQYF

abundance: NA
d_gene: TRBD2
j_gene: TRBJ2-7
v_gene: TRBV18
CDR3nt: TGTGCCAGCTCACCGCTGTACGGTATAAGACCGGGGACTAACGAGCAGTACTTC
CDR3aa: CASSPLYGIRPGTNEQYF

abundance: NA
d_gene: NA
j_gene: TRBJ2-2
v_gene: TRBV19
CDR3nt: TGTGCCAGTAGCCCTTGGAGTGGCACCGGGGAGCTGTTTTTT
CDR3aa: CASSPWSGTGELFF

abundance: NA
d_gene: NA
j_gene: TRBJ2-3
v_gene: TRBV14
CDR3nt: TGTGCCAGCAGCCAAAATTGGGGGGATACGCAGTATTTT
CDR3aa: CASSQNWGDTQYF

abundance: NA
d_gene: TRBD1
j_gene: TRBJ2-7
v_gene: TRBV29-1
CDR3nt: TGCAGCGTTGTCAGGGGGAACACCTACGAGCAGTACTTC
CDR3aa: CSVVRGNTYEQYF

abundance: NA
d_gene: TRBD2
j_gene: TRBJ2-1
v_gene: TRBV29-1
CDR3nt: TGCAGCGCCGACGGACTAGCGAGGTACAATGAGCAGTTCTTC
CDR3aa: CSADGLARYNEQFF